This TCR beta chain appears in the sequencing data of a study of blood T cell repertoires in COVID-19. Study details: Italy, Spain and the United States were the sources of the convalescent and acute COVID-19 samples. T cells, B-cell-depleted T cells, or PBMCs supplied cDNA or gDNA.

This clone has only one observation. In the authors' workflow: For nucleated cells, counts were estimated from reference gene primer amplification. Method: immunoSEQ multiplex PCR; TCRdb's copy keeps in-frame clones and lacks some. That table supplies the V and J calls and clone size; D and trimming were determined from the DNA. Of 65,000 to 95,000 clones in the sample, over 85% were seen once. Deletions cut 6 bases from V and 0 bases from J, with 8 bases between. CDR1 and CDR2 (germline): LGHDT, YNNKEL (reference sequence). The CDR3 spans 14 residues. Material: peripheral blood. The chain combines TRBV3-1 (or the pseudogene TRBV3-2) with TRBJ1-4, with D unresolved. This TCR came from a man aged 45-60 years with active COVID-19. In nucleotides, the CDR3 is TGTGCCAGCAGTCCGACTGCAACTAATGAAAAACTGTTTTTT. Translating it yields CASSPTATNEKLFF.